What follows are 24 T cell receptor beta chains derived from one specimen sequenced in a study of T cell responses to AZD1222 COVID-19 vaccine. The assay was immunoSEQ multiplex PCR, and TCRdb's table has in-frame clones only and misses some. The sample includes about 180,000 clones, just over 85% of them seen just once. This sample comprised peripheral blood, obtained 28 days after the second AZD1222 dose. These receptors were collected from an adult who received the AZD1222 COVID-19 vaccine.

V and J are TRBV15 and TRBJ2-1, with D possibly TRBD1 on 6 matching bases. The CDR3 extends over 15 amino acids. V gave up 1 base and J gave up 10 bases, with 17 bases separating them. Per the germline V gene, CDR1 is LNHNV and CDR2 is YYDKDF (reference sequence). Here the CDR3 DNA reads TGTGCCACCAGCAGAGTCCAGGGGCTCGGGACGGAGCAGTTCTTC. Translated, it gives CATSRVQGLGTEQFF. The full variable domain, completed using reference TRBV15 and TRBJ2-1, is DAMVIQNPRYQVTQFGKPVTLSCSQTLNHNVMYWYQQKSSQAPKLLFHYYDKDFNNEADTPDNFQSRRPNTSFCFLDIRSPGLGDTAMYLCATSRVQGLGTEQFFGPGTRLTVL.

V and J are TRBV10-3 and TRBJ2-2, with TRBD1 matching over 9 bases. The CDR3 sequence is 15 residues long. The trim removed 4 bases at V and 3 bases at J, leaving 3 bases unmatched. Germline V gives CDR1 ENHRY, CDR2 SYGVKD. CDR3 loop: CAISGDRVDTGELFF. The DNA of the CDR3 is TGTGCCATCAGTGGGGACAGGGTCGACACCGGGGAGCTGTTTTTT.

The chain couples TRBV5-6 to TRBJ1-2; D is ambiguous. This CDR3 is 12 amino acids long. Trimming cost V 0 bases and J 12 bases, with 12 bases left between them. The germline V gene has CDR1 SGHDT and CDR2 YYEEEE. The CDR3 spells CASSLGQVSNTF. The DNA of the CDR3 is TGTGCCAGCAGCTTGGGGCAAGTTAGCAACACCTTC.

V is TRBV28 and J is TRBJ2-7; D tentatively fits TRBD1 or TRBD2 (5 bases each). Trimming took 7 bases from V and 4 from J, leaving 14 bases between them. This CDR3 has 13 amino acids. Germline V gene lookup returns CDR1 MDHEN and CDR2 SYDVKM. The CDR3 nucleotides read TGTGCCAGCACCGGGGCCCGAGCGTACGAGCAGTACTTC. It yields the protein CASTGARAYEQYF.

This chain connects TRBV7-8 to TRBJ2-2; 9 nucleotides line up with TRBD2. Trimming at V came to 1 base and at J to 2 bases, leaving 2 bases not matched to a gene. CDR1 is SGHVS, CDR2 FQNEAQ, per germline. This CDR3 spans 16 amino acids. The DNA of the CDR3 is TGTGCCAGCAGCTTAGTAGCGGGGGCCAACACCGGGGAGCTGTTTTTT. This encodes CASSLVAGANTGELFF.

CDR3 DNA sequence: TGCGCCAGCAGCTTGATCGGGGAGATGGGGACCGGGGAGCTGTTTTTT. It is translated as CASSLIGEMGTGELFF. The gene calls are TRBV5-1 and TRBJ2-2; D is perhaps TRBD2 (5 bases). The CDR3 has 16 amino acids. Between the trimmed V and J ends, which lost 1 base and 5 bases, there was a span of 15 bases. Germline CDR1 SGHRS, CDR2 YFSETQ.

The table lists this clone with a count of one. CDR3 sequence: CAISGDSYEAFF. The CDR3, as DNA: TGTGCCATCAGTGGCGACAGCTATGAAGCTTTCTTT. This chain links TRBV10-3 with TRBJ1-1; tentatively, D is TRBD1 (5 bases). The germline gives CDR1 ENHRY, CDR2 SYGVKD. The CDR3 is 12 residues long. The V gene lost 4 bases and the J gene lost 7 bases, with 10 bases spanning the gap.

The chain couples TRBV10-3 to TRBJ2-7; TRBD2 aligns across 14 bases. Germline loops: CDR1 ENHRY, CDR2 SYGVKD. The V and J ends lost 10 bases and 2 bases, in that order; junction bases with no gene match: 13. There are 17 residues in the CDR3. CDR3 nucleotides: TGTGCCACCAGAGGGGGGACTAGCGGGGGACAAACCTACGAGCAGTACTTC. Translation gives CATRGGTSGGQTYEQYF.

In this sample, this clone turned up a few times. CDR3 protein: CASGTGTVPDTQYF. In nucleotides, the CDR3 is TGTGCTAGTGGCACAGGGACGGTTCCAGATACGCAGTATTTT. The chain combines TRBV12-5 with TRBJ2-3; D may be TRBD1 (6 bases). Trimming took 6 bases from V and 4 from J, leaving 14 bases between them. The CDR3 loop spans 14 amino acids. Germline values: CDR1 LGHNT, CDR2 FRNRAP.

This sequence joins TRBV28 and TRBJ2-7; 9 bases fit TRBD1. This CDR3 region has 14 residues. Losses at the gene ends were 5 bases for V and 5 bases for J; bases not matched to a gene: 7. Germline-derived CDR1 and CDR2 are MDHEN and SYDVKM. CDR3 sequence: CASSPDRGFDEQYF. CDR3 in DNA: TGTGCCAGCAGTCCGGACAGGGGATTCGACGAGCAGTACTTC.

The rearrangement uses TRBV6-6 and TRBJ1-6, with D uncertain. The CDR3 runs 18 residues. Trimming stripped 5 bases from V and 0 bases from J, with 17 bases between. Germline lookup yields CDR1 MNHNY and CDR2 SVGAGI (reference sequence). The CDR3 DNA reads TGTGCCAGCAGTCTCCGCAAGAGGGAGGGCTCCTATAATTCACCCCTCCACTTT. It codes for CASSLRKREGSYNSPLHF.

The chain combines TRBV5-1 with TRBJ2-1, with 11 bases fitting TRBD2. Germline CDR1 SGHRS, CDR2 YFSETQ. J was trimmed by 6 bases and V by 3 bases; bases with no gene match: 8. The CDR3 is 16 amino acids. CDR3 in DNA: TGCGCCAGCAGCTGGGTTCTAGCGGGGGGCTCCAATGAGCAGTTCTTC. Amino acids: CASSWVLAGGSNEQFF.

This chain joins TRBV6-5 and TRBJ1-5; TRBD1 matches at 10 bases. Germline V gene sequence: CDR1 MNHEY, CDR2 SVGAGI. CDR3 size: 16 residues. V dropped 2 bases and J dropped 4; count of bases not matched to a gene: 5. The DNA of the CDR3 is TGTGCCAGCAGTTACATGTTGGACAGGGGGAATCAGCCCCAGCATTTT. This encodes CASSYMLDRGNQPQHF.

The chain links TRBV7-9 to TRBJ2-1; a possible D gene is TRBD2 (5 bases). CDR3 length equals 14 residues. Germline CDR1 SEHNR, CDR2 FQNEAQ (reference sequence). V lost 1 base to trimming and J lost 7 bases, with 11 bases between them. CDR3 bases: TGTGCCAGCAGCTTAGAACGGGATACGAATGAGCAGTTCTTC. The encoded protein is CASSLERDTNEQFF.

This chain's CDR3 is CASSTGNEKLFF. The CDR3 region has the DNA TGCGCCAGCAGTACAGGGAATGAAAAACTGTTTTTT. The gene calls are TRBV10-2 and TRBJ1-4; D is possibly TRBD1 (6 bases). Germline assignment: CDR1 WSHSY and CDR2 SAAADI. The CDR3 extends over 12 amino acids. V was trimmed by 5 bases and J by 5 bases, leaving 6 bases between them.

The V and J genes are TRBV7-9 and TRBJ1-6; D not resolved. Germline CDR1 is SEHNR and CDR2 is FQNEAQ (reference sequence). The CDR3 is 17 residues long. With 5 bases removed from V and 9 bases from J, the gap between germline ends came to 23 bases. This CDR3 is CASSRPPGRIVPSPLHF. As DNA, the CDR3 is TGTGCCAGCAGCCGCCCTCCCGGAAGGATCGTCCCTTCACCCCTCCACTTT. The entire variable domain, with the rest obtained from reference TRBV7-9 and TRBJ1-6, is as follows: DTGVSQNPRHKITKRGQNVTFRCDPISEHNRLYWYRQTLGQGPEFLTYFQNEAQLEKSRLLSDRFSAERPKGSFSTLEIQRTEQGDSAMYLCASSRPPGRIVPSPLHFGNGTRLTVT.

The table lists this clone with a few counts. The chain carries TRBV7-9 and TRBJ1-5; D gene uncertain. Germline V gene sequence: CDR1 SEHNR, CDR2 FQNEAQ (reference sequence). This CDR3 contains 13 residues. V was trimmed by 0 bases and J by 3 bases, leaving 3 bases between them. CDR3 residues: CASSLAANQPQHF. The CDR3 DNA reads as TGTGCCAGCAGCTTAGCGGCCAATCAGCCCCAGCATTTT.

The J gene is TRBJ2-3, the V gene TRBV13; 7 bases fit TRBD1. V gave up 3 bases and J gave up 4 bases; unmatched junction bases: 10. CDR1 and CDR2 from the germline V gene are PRHDT and FYEKMQ (reference sequence). The length of the CDR3 is 16 residues. In DNA form, the CDR3 reads TGTGCCAGCAGCTTGAGGCTGACAGGGATGGCAGATACGCAGTATTTT. It is translated as CASSLRLTGMADTQYF.

V gene TRBV10-3 combines with J gene TRBJ2-5, with D unresolved. Trimming left V 8 bases short and J 4 bases short, with 11 bases between. There are 12 residues in the CDR3. The germline gives CDR1 ENHRY, CDR2 SYGVKD. DNA of the CDR3: TGTGCCATCCGCGGTGTTTCAGAGACCCAGTACTTC. Its protein product is CAIRGVSETQYF.

This chain joins TRBV14 and TRBJ1-4; D perhaps matches TRBD1 (6 bases). CDR1 is SGHDN, CDR2 FVKESK, per germline. CDR3 size: 17 residues. The V gene lost 0 bases and the J gene lost 4 bases, with 15 bases spanning the gap. The CDR3: CASSQDRVTGLNEKLFF. The CDR3 nucleotides read TGTGCCAGCAGCCAAGATCGGGTGACAGGACTTAATGAAAAACTGTTTTTT.

The chain recombines TRBV15 with TRBJ1-1, with a weak D call TRBD1 (6 bases). Germline V lookup: CDR1 LNHNV, CDR2 YYDKDF (reference sequence). The V and J ends lost 0 bases and 6 bases respectively, with 11 bases between them. This CDR3 has 14 residues. In DNA, the CDR3 is TGTGCCACCAGCAGAGATTACAGGGAACCTGAAGCTTTCTTT. Its translation: CATSRDYREPEAFF.

This chain links TRBV6-2 or TRBV6-3 with TRBJ2-7; D could derive from TRBD1 or TRBD2 (6 bases each). The CDR3 covers 15 residues. Germline lookup yields CDR1 MNHEY and CDR2 SVGEGT. V gave up 6 bases and J gave up 5 bases, with 20 bases separating them. The CDR3 sequence is CASSPLIEGGHEQYF. The DNA for the CDR3 is TGTGCCAGCAGCCCCCTCATTGAAGGGGGGCACGAGCAGTACTTC.

In the case of this clone: This sample also contains other DNA sequences that code for the same CDR3. This rearrangement joins TRBV5-1 to TRBJ1-1, with D unclear. This CDR3 spans 13 amino acids. Looked up from germline, CDR1 is SGHRS and CDR2 is YFSETQ. The germline V and J ends were trimmed by 0 bases and 5 bases, with 8 bases remaining between them. CDR3 residues: CASSLGRGTEAFF. The CDR3 region has the DNA TGCGCCAGCAGCTTGGGACGAGGAACTGAAGCTTTCTTT.

This clone was observed a handful of times. This chain's CDR3 is CASSSVPRGEKLFF. In DNA form, the CDR3 reads TGTGCCAGCAGTTCGGTCCCCCGAGGCGAAAAACTGTTTTTT. This chain uses TRBV6-5 with TRBJ1-4; D gene ambiguous. Trimming took 4 bases from V and 8 from J, leaving 14 bases between them. CDR3 length: 14 amino acids. Germline V CDR1 and CDR2: MNHEY, SVGAGI.